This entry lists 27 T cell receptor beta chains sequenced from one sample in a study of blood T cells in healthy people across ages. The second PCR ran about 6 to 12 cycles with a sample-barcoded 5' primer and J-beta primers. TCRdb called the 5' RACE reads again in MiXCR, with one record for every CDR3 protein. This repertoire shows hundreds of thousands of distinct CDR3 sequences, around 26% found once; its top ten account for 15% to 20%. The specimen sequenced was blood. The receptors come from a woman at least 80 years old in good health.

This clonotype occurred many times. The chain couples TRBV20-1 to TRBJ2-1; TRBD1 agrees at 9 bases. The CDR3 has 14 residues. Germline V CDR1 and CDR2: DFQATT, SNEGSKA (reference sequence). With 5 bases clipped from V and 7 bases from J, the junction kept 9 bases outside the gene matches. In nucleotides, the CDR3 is TGCAGTGCTCCACGGACAGGGGTTTTGAATGAGCAGTTCTTC. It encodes CSAPRTGVLNEQFF.

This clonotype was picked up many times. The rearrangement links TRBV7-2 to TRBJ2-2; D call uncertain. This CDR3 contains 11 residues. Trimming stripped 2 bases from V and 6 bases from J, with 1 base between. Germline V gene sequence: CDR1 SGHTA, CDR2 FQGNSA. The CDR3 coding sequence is TGTGCCAGCAGCTTACCCGGGGAGCTGTTTTTT. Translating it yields CASSLPGELFF.

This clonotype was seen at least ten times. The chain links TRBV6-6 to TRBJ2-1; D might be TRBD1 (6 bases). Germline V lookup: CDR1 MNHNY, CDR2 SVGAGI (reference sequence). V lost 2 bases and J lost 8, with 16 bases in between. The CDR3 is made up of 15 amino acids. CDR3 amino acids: CASSYGQGTRDEQFF. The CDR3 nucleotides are TGTGCCAGCAGTTACGGGCAGGGGACCCGGGATGAGCAGTTCTTC.

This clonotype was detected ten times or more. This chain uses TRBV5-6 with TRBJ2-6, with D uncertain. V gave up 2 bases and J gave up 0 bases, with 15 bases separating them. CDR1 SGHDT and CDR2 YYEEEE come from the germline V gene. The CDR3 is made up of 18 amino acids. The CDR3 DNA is TGTGCCAGCAGCTTCCGGCGACCGTCTATCTCTGGGGCCAACGTCCTGACTTTC. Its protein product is CASSFRRPSISGANVLTF.

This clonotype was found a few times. CDR3 in amino acids: CASRTDRGRGTDTQYF. The CDR3 nucleotides are TGTGCCAGCAGAACAGACAGGGGGCGTGGGACAGATACGCAGTATTTT. This chain connects TRBV6-5 to TRBJ2-3; 10 bases are shared with TRBD1. The CDR3 sequence is 16 residues long. Germline CDR1 and CDR2: MNHEY and SVGAGI. The V and J ends lost 6 bases and 3 bases, in that order; junction bases with no gene match: 9.

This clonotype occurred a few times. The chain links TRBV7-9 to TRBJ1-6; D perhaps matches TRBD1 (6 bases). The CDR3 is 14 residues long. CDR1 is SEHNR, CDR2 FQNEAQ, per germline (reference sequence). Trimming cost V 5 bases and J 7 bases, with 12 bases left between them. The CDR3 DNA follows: TGTGCCAGCAGCCAAAGGGGGTCGAATTCACCCCTCCACTTT. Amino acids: CASSQRGSNSPLHF.

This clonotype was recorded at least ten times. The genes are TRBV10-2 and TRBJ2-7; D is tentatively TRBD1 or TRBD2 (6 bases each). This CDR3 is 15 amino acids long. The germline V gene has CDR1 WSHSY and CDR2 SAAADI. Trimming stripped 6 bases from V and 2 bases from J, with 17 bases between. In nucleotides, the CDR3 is TGCGCCAGCAGCTTACAGGGACTGGCGACCTACGAGCAGTACTTC. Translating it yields CASSLQGLATYEQYF.

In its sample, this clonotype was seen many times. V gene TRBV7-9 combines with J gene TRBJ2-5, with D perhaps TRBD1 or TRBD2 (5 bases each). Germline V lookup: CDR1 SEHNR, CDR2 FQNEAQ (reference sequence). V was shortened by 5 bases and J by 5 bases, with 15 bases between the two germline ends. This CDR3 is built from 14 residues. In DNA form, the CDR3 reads TGTGCCAGCAGCGAATACAGGTCGGGGGAGACCCAGTACTTC. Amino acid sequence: CASSEYRSGETQYF.

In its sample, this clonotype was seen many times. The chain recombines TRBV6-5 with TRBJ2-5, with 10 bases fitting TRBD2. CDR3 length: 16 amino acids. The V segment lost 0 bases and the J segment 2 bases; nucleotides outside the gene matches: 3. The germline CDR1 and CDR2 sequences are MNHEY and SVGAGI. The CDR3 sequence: CASSYSRTSGQETQYF. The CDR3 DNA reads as TGTGCCAGCAGTTACTCGAGGACTAGCGGACAAGAGACCCAGTACTTC.

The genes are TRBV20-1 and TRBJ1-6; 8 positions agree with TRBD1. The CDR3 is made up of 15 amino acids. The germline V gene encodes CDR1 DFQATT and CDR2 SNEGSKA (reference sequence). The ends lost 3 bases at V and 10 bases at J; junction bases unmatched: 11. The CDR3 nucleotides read TGCAGTGCTAGCGCCCGGACAGGGAGTTACTCACCCCTCCACTTT. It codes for CSASARTGSYSPLHF.

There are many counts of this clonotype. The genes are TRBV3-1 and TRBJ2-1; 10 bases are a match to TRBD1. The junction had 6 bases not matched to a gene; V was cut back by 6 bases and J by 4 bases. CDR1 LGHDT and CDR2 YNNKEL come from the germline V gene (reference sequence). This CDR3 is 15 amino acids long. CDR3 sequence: CASSPTGGEYNEQFF. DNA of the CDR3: TGTGCCAGCAGTCCGACAGGGGGCGAGTACAATGAGCAGTTCTTC.

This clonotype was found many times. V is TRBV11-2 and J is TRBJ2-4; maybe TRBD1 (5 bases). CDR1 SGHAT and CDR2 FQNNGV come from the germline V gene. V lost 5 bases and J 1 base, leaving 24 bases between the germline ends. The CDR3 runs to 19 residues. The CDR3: CASSLRSGFEHLAKNIQYF. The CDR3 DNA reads TGTGCCAGCAGCCTACGATCAGGGTTTGAACACCTCGCCAAAAACATTCAGTACTTC.

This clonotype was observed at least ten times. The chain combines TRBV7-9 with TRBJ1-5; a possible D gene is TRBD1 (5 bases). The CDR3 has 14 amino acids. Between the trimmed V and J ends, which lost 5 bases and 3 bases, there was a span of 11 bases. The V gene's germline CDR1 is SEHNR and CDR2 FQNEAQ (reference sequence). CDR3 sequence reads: CASSDTGLNQPQHF. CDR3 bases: TGTGCCAGCAGCGACACAGGCCTCAATCAGCCCCAGCATTTT.

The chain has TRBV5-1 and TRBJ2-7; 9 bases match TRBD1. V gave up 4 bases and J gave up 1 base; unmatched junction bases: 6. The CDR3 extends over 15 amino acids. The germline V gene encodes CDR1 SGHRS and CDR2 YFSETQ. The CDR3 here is CASSPRTGASYEQYF. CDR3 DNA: TGCGCCAGCAGCCCTCGGACAGGGGCGTCCTACGAGCAGTACTTC.

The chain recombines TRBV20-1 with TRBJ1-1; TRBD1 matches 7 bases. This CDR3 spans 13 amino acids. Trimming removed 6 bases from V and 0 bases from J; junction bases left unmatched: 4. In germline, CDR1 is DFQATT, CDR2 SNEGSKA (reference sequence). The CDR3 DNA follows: TGCAGTGCGCGACAGGGCTTGAACACTGAAGCTTTCTTT. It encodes CSARQGLNTEAFF.

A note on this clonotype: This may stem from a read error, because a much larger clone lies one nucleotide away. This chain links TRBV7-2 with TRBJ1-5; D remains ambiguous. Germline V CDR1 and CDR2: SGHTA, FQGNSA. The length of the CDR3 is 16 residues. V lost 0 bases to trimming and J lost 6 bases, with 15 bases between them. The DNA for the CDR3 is TGTGCCAGCAGCTTAGCCTCGACACGGAACGGTCAGCCCCAGCATTTT. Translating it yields CASSLASTRNGQPQHF.

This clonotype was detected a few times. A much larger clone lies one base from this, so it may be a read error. CDR3: CASSLKGAAQETQYF. CDR3 nucleotide sequence: TGTGCCAGCAGTTTAAAGGGGGCAGCACAAGAGACCCAGTACTTC. The chain is built from TRBV12-3 or TRBV12-4 and TRBJ2-5; 7 bases agree with TRBD1. The V and J ends lost 2 bases and 2 bases, in that order; junction bases with no gene match: 5. The CDR3 runs to 15 residues.

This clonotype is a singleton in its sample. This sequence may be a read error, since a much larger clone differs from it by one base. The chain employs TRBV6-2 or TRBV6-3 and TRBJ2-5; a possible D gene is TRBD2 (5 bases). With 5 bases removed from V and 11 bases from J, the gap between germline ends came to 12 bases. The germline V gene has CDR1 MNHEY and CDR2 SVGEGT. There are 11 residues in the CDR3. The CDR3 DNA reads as TGTGCCAGCAGTCACGGGGATGAGCAGTACTTC. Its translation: CASSHGDEQYF.

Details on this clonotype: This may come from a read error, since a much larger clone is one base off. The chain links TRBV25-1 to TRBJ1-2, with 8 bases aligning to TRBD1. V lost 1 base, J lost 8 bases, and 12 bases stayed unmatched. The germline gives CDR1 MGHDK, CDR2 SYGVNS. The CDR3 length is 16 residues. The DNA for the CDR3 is TGTGCCAGCAGTGAATTCAGGAGACAGGGGCGTCGCGGCTACACCTTC. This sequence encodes CASSEFRRQGRRGYTF.

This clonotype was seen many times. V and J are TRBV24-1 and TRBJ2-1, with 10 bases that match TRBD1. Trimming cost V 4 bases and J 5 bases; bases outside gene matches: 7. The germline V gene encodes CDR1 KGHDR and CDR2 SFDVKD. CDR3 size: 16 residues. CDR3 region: CATSDQAGTGDNEQFF. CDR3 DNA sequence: TGTGCCACCAGTGACCAAGCCGGGACAGGGGACAATGAGCAGTTCTTC.

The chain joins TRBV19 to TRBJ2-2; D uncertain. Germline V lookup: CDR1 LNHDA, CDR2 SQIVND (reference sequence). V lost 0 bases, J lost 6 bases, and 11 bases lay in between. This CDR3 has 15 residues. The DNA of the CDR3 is TGTGCCAGTAGTATAGATCTCATGAGTTCCGGGGAGCTGTTTTTT. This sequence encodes CASSIDLMSSGELFF. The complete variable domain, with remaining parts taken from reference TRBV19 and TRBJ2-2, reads DGGITQSPKYLFRKEGQNVTLSCEQNLNHDAMYWYRQDPGQGLRLIYYSQIVNDFQKGDIAEGYSVSREKKESFPLTVTSAQKNPTAFYLCASSIDLMSSGELFFGEGSRLTVL.

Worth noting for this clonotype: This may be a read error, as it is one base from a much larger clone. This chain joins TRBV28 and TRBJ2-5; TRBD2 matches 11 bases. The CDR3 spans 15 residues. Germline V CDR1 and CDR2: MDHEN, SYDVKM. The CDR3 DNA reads TGTGCCGGCAGCTCTAGCGGGGGGCCTCAAGAGACCCAGTACTTC. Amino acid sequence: CAGSSSGGPQETQYF.

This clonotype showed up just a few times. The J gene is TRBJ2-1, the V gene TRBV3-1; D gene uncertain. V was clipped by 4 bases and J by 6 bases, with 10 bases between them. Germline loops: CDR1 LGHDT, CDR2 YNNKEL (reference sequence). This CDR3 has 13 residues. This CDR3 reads CASSLGRPNEQFF. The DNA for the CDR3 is TGTGCCAGCAGCCTAGGACGGCCCAATGAGCAGTTCTTC.

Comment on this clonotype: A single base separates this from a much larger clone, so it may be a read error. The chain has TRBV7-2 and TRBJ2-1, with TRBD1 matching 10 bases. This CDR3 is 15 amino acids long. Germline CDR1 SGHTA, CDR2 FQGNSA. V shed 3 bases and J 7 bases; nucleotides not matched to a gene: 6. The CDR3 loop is CASSLQTGGGNEQFF. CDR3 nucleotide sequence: TGTGCCAGCAGCTTGCAGACAGGGGGCGGGAATGAGCAGTTCTTC.

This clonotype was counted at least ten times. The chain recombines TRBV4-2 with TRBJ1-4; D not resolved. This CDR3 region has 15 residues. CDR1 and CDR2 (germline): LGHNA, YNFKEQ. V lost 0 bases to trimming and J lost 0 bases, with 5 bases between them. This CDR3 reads CASSQEASTNEKLFF. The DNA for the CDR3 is TGTGCCAGCAGCCAAGAGGCCTCAACTAATGAAAAACTGTTTTTT.

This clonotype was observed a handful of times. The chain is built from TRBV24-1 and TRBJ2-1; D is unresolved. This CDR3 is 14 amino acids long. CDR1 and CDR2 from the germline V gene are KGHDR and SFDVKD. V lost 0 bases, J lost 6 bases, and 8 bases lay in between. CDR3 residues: CATSDLGAGNEQFF. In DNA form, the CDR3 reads TGTGCCACCAGTGATTTGGGAGCTGGCAATGAGCAGTTCTTC.

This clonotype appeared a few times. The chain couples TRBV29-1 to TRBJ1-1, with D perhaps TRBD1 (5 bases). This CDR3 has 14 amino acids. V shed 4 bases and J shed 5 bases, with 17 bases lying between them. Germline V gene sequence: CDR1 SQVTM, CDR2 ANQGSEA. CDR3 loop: CSVVGVGAGTEAFF. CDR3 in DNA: TGCAGCGTTGTGGGGGTTGGGGCAGGGACTGAAGCTTTCTTT.